This TCR beta chain derives from a study of blood T cell repertoires in COVID-19. In the study overall: From T cells, B-cell-depleted T cells, or PBMCs came the material, which was cDNA or gDNA.

Libraries were prepared by immunoSEQ multiplex PCR; TCRdb keeps only in-frame clonotypes and omits some of them. Of 110,000 or so clones in the sample, 81% are singletons; the top ten hold approximately 1.5%. V was pared by 4 bases and J by 0 bases, with 13 bases between. CDR1 and CDR2 from the germline V gene are MNHEY and SVGAGI. This CDR3 contains 16 residues. The chain combines TRBV6-5 with TRBJ1-3; the D gene is possibly TRBD1 (5 bases). The specimen sequenced was peripheral blood. This sequence was found in a man in his fifties with acute or convalescent COVID-19. CDR3 sequence reads: CASSLGYRSSGNTIYF. The DNA for the CDR3 is TGTGCCAGCAGTTTGGGGTACAGGAGCTCTGGAAACACCATATATTTT.